Listed here are 8 T cell receptor beta chains from one sample, sequenced in a study of OX40 agonist ivuxolimab in advanced cancers. Method: immunoSEQ multiplex PCR; TCRdb's copy keeps in-frame clones and lacks some. The table records about 90,000 clones, around 89% of them present only once. The specimen was CD4+ or CD8+ T cells sorted from blood, collected in a trial of the OX40 agonist ivuxolimab. Source of these receptors: an adult with an advanced solid tumor such as melanoma, head and neck, liver or kidney cancer.

This clone was seen a handful of times. CDR3 DNA: TGTGCCAGCAGGGTGGGACAGGGTCCCACAGATACGCAGTATTTT. Translated: CASRVGQGPTDTQYF. The rearrangement joins TRBV6-1 to TRBJ2-3; 9 nucleotides agree with TRBD1. With V trimmed by 6 bases and J by 2 bases, 6 bases remained unmatched. Per the germline V gene, CDR1 is MNHNS and CDR2 is SASEGT. The CDR3 runs 15 residues.

This clone was counted once. The chain combines TRBV7-8 with TRBJ1-1; tentative D call: TRBD1 (5 bases). Germline loops: CDR1 SGHVS, CDR2 FQNEAQ. The CDR3 is 11 residues long. Trimming left V 1 base short and J 8 bases short, with 5 bases between. The CDR3 DNA reads TGTGCCAGCAGCTTAGGGGGGGAAGCTTTCTTT. Protein product: CASSLGGEAFF. Drawing the rest from reference TRBV7-8 and TRBJ1-1, the complete variable domain is GAGVSQSPRYKVAKRGQDVALRCDPISGHVSLFWYQQALGQGPEFLTYFQNEAQLDKSGLPSDRFFAERPEGSVSTLKIQRTQQEDSAVYLCASSLGGEAFFGQGTRLTVV.

The V call is TRBV5-8, the J call TRBJ2-5; the D gene is possibly TRBD2 (6 bases). Germline loops: CDR1 SGHTS, CDR2 YDEGEE. V lost 5 bases and J 5 bases, leaving 19 bases between the germline ends. The CDR3 length is 15 residues. The DNA for the CDR3 is TGTGCCAGCAGATTTGGAGGGAATCCTAGGGAGACCCAGTACTTC. It specifies CASRFGGNPRETQYF.

V usage is TRBV5-1 and J usage is TRBJ2-5, with TRBD2 matching 7 bases. The J segment lost 1 base and the V segment lost 1 base, leaving 4 bases of the junction unmatched. The CDR3 contains 15 residues. Germline CDR1 is SGHRS and CDR2 is YFSETQ. The CDR3 is CASSLIGGGQETQYF. The CDR3 DNA sequence: TGCGCCAGCAGCTTGATTGGGGGGGGCCAAGAGACCCAGTACTTC.

The rearrangement uses TRBV6-5 and TRBJ2-7, with TRBD1 as a possible D gene (6 bases). V lost 6 bases and J lost 6, with 15 bases in between. Germline V gene data show CDR1 as MNHEY and CDR2 as SVGAGI. The CDR3 contains 13 residues. The CDR3 region is CASRLVDRSEQYF. CDR3 in DNA: TGTGCCAGCAGACTCGTTGACAGGAGCGAGCAGTACTTC.

This chain uses TRBV30 with TRBJ1-4; 10 bases are a match to TRBD1. This CDR3 is 12 amino acids long. The ends lost 8 bases at V and 8 bases at J; junction bases unmatched: 5. CDR1 and CDR2 (germline): GTSNPN, SVGIG (reference sequence). The CDR3 region is CAGDRGREKLFF. DNA of the CDR3: TGTGCCGGCGACAGGGGGCGGGAAAAACTGTTTTTT.

The chain combines TRBV5-1 with TRBJ2-1; 7 nucleotides align to TRBD1. The germline V gene encodes CDR1 SGHRS and CDR2 YFSETQ. The CDR3 contains 15 residues. Losses at the gene ends were 0 bases for V and 10 bases for J; bases not matched to a gene: 10. The CDR3 is CASSLGPKGGDEQFF. CDR3 in DNA: TGCGCCAGCAGCTTGGGGCCTAAAGGGGGCGACGAGCAGTTCTTC.

The rearrangement joins TRBV5-6 to TRBJ2-1; 10 bases line up with TRBD2. The CDR3 consists of 15 residues. With 2 bases clipped from V and 2 bases from J, the junction kept 1 base outside the gene matches. Germline CDR1 reads SGHDT; CDR2 reads YYEEEE. The CDR3 coding sequence is TGTGCCAGCAGCTTAAGCGGGAGGGCCTACAATGAGCAGTTCTTC. Protein: CASSLSGRAYNEQFF.